The 30 T cell receptor beta chains listed next were all sequenced from one sample in a study of T-cell memory formation after mild COVID-19. TCRdb passed the 5' RACE reads through MiXCR, listing each CDR3 protein once. The sample shows approximately 290,000 distinct CDR3 sequences, roughly 15% of them seen only once. The sequenced sample consisted of PBMCs or a T cell subset sorted from them (not recorded which). These receptor sequences come from a man younger than 35 who had mild COVID-19 (a few samples of this study predate the infection). Cell type and time point are not known.

This rearrangement joins TRBV11-3 to TRBJ2-2; possible D gene TRBD1, 6 bases. Germline CDR1 reads SGHNT; CDR2 reads YENEEA. The ends were cut back, 2 bases at V and 7 bases at J, with 14 bases in the middle. The CDR3 has 15 amino acids. The CDR3 is CASSLRGTSGGELFF. The CDR3 DNA sequence: TGTGCCAGCAGCTTAAGGGGGACCTCGGGCGGGGAGCTGTTTTTT.

The chain couples TRBV3-1 to TRBJ2-2; D possibly corresponds to TRBD1 (6 bases). Germline V gene lookup returns CDR1 LGHDT and CDR2 YNNKEL (reference sequence). The CDR3 is made up of 18 amino acids. V was shortened by 4 bases and J by 2 bases, with 20 bases between the two germline ends. The CDR3 loop reads CASSPPPGHGLNTGELFF. The CDR3 nucleotides are TGTGCCAGCAGCCCGCCGCCGGGACACGGTTTAAACACCGGGGAGCTGTTTTTT.

Many counts were recorded for this clonotype. The chain employs TRBV29-1 and TRBJ2-5, with 11 bases aligning to TRBD2. This CDR3 comprises 16 residues. Germline CDR1 SQVTM, CDR2 ANQGSEA. The V segment lost 5 bases and the J segment 7 bases; nucleotides outside the gene matches: 15. The DNA for the CDR3 is TGCAGCGTTAATCTAGCGGGGGGCGCTTATAAGGGGACCCAGTACTTC. Amino acid sequence: CSVNLAGGAYKGTQYF.

The chain is built from TRBV7-2 and TRBJ2-2; 9 bases match TRBD2. Germline V gives CDR1 SGHTA, CDR2 FQGNSA. The V and J ends lost 5 bases and 5 bases, in that order; junction bases with no gene match: 12. This CDR3 is 17 amino acids long. CDR3 region: CASSASSGAPQTGELFF. As DNA, the CDR3 is TGTGCCAGCAGCGCCTCTAGCGGGGCCCCCCAAACCGGGGAGCTGTTTTTT.

The chain couples TRBV20-1 to TRBJ2-3; D remains unclear. Germline CDR1 is DFQATT and CDR2 is SNEGSKA (reference sequence). There are 15 residues in the CDR3. The V and J ends lost 0 bases and 1 base respectively, with 11 bases between them. CDR3 loop: CSARESQSGTDTQYF. Here the CDR3 DNA reads TGCAGTGCTAGAGAGAGCCAGTCAGGCACAGATACGCAGTATTTT.

The V gene is TRBV5-1, the J gene TRBJ1-2, with no clear D. The V and J ends lost 0 bases and 5 bases respectively, with 8 bases between them. Germline CDR1 is SGHRS and CDR2 is YFSETQ. The CDR3 is 13 residues long. The CDR3 protein is CASSLVDAYGYTF. Here the CDR3 DNA reads TGCGCCAGCAGCTTGGTAGACGCTTATGGCTACACCTTC.

J is TRBJ1-6 and V is TRBV7-2; D remains ambiguous. Trimming took 2 bases from V and 5 from J, leaving 19 bases between them. Germline V gene lookup returns CDR1 SGHTA and CDR2 FQGNSA. The CDR3 has 18 residues. The CDR3 loop is CASSLLPVISYDNSPLHF. CDR3 DNA: TGTGCCAGCAGCTTACTCCCTGTGATCAGTTATGATAATTCACCCCTCCACTTT.

This clonotype has only a few counts. The rearrangement uses TRBV7-2 and TRBJ2-7; D uncertain. Germline V gene sequence: CDR1 SGHTA, CDR2 FQGNSA. The germline V and J ends were trimmed by 6 bases and 6 bases, with 9 bases remaining between them. The CDR3 has 11 residues. The CDR3 coding sequence is TGTGCCAGCAGTACTTATACCGAGCAGTACTTC. Residues: CASSTYTEQYF.

In this sample, this clonotype turned up a few times. The J gene is TRBJ2-5, the V gene TRBV11-2; a possible D gene is TRBD1 (6 bases). Germline lookup yields CDR1 SGHAT and CDR2 FQNNGV. The CDR3 sequence is 17 residues long. The V end lost 5 bases, the J end lost 4 bases, and 23 bases lay between the germline ends. CDR3 DNA sequence: TGTGCCAGCAGCGTAGTGGGCAGGGGTGTGAGTCGAGAGACCCAGTACTTC. This encodes CASSVVGRGVSRETQYF. Supplemented by reference TRBV11-2 and TRBJ2-5, the full variable domain reads EAGVAQSPRYKIIEKRQSVAFWCNPISGHATLYWYQQILGQGPKLLIQFQNNGVVDDSQLPKDRFSAERLKGVDSTLKIQPAKLEDSAVYLCASSVVGRGVSRETQYFGPGTRLLVL.

V usage is TRBV19 and J usage is TRBJ1-2; 7 nucleotides agree with TRBD1. The CDR3 covers 14 residues. Germline CDR1 LNHDA, CDR2 SQIVND (reference sequence). Trimming cost V 6 bases and J 5 bases; bases outside gene matches: 9. The CDR3 nucleotides read TGTGCCAGTAGGGAGGGACAGCGCAGGTATGGCTACACCTTC. This encodes CASREGQRRYGYTF.

The gene calls are TRBV5-1 and TRBJ2-1; no clear D gene. V gave up 5 bases and J gave up 8 bases, with 14 bases separating them. The CDR3 is made up of 13 amino acids. The germline V gene has CDR1 SGHRS and CDR2 YFSETQ. The CDR3: CASRPPVDYEQFF. DNA for the CDR3: TGCGCCAGCAGGCCCCCTGTAGACTATGAGCAGTTCTTC.

The rearrangement uses TRBV7-2 and TRBJ1-6; the D is unclear. Germline CDR1 is SGHTA and CDR2 is FQGNSA. Trimming stripped 4 bases from V and 8 bases from J, with 12 bases between. The length of the CDR3 is 14 residues. The CDR3 DNA reads TGTGCCAGCAGCTCAGTTCGCGTCGATTCACCCCTCCACTTT. This gives the protein CASSSVRVDSPLHF.

This clonotype was seen only a few times. The chain recombines TRBV20-1 with TRBJ2-1; 13 bases are a match to TRBD2. The V gene's germline CDR1 is DFQATT and CDR2 SNEGSKA (reference sequence). The CDR3 is 15 residues long. V dropped 5 bases and J dropped 7; count of bases not matched to a gene: 8. CDR3 coding DNA: TGCAGTGCTCAACCGGGACTAGCGGGGTCGAATGAGCAGTTCTTC. Protein product: CSAQPGLAGSNEQFF.

The chain couples TRBV20-1 to TRBJ2-3; possible D gene TRBD2, 6 bases. Between the trimmed V and J ends, which lost 2 bases and 1 base, there was a span of 16 bases. The CDR3 extends over 16 amino acids. Per germline, CDR1 DFQATT and CDR2 SNEGSKA (reference sequence). The DNA for the CDR3 is TGCAGTGCTAGATCCTTGGGACTCTGGGGCACAGATACGCAGTATTTT. Encoded protein: CSARSLGLWGTDTQYF.

This clonotype was observed a handful of times. The chain carries TRBV24-1 and TRBJ2-3; 9 positions match TRBD1. V gave up 3 bases and J gave up 3 bases; unmatched junction bases: 3. The germline gives CDR1 KGHDR, CDR2 SFDVKD. This CDR3 is built from 15 residues. The DNA for the CDR3 is TGTGCCACCAGTGATGCGACAGGGGGAACAGATACGCAGTATTTT. It specifies CATSDATGGTDTQYF.

The rearrangement joins TRBV7-2 to TRBJ1-2, with D hard to call. The V gene lost 4 bases and the J gene lost 4 bases, with 22 bases spanning the gap. The germline V gene encodes CDR1 SGHTA and CDR2 FQGNSA. The CDR3 is 17 residues long. CDR3 bases: TGTGCCAGCAGCTCGTGGTACAACCTAATAGGCGGCTATGGCTACACCTTC. Encoded protein: CASSSWYNLIGGYGYTF.

The chain joins TRBV7-9 to TRBJ2-7; 11 nucleotides align to TRBD1. From germline, CDR1 is SEHNR and CDR2 FQNEAQ (reference sequence). CDR3 length: 16 amino acids. The junction had 15 bases not matched to a gene; V was cut back by 5 bases and J by 9 bases. CDR3 amino acids: CASSPPPGQGATVQYV. CDR3 nucleotide sequence: TGTGCCAGCAGCCCCCCCCCCGGACAGGGGGCTACGGTGCAGTACGTC.

This clonotype has only a few counts. The chain employs TRBV7-2 and TRBJ2-5; 7 bases are a match to TRBD1. The J segment lost 5 bases and the V segment lost 5 bases, leaving 8 bases of the junction unmatched. In germline, CDR1 is SGHTA, CDR2 FQGNSA. The CDR3 spans 14 residues. The DNA of the CDR3 is TGTGCCAGCAGCACTGGACAGGTCCGGGAGACCCAGTACTTC. This encodes CASSTGQVRETQYF.

This clonotype has ten or more counts. The V call is TRBV27, the J call TRBJ2-1; 7 bases agree with TRBD2. J gave up 2 bases and V 8 bases, and 6 bases lay outside the gene matches. The CDR3 is 14 amino acids. Per the germline V gene, CDR1 is MNHEY and CDR2 is SMNVEV (reference sequence). The CDR3: CASCPGLPYNEQFF. The CDR3 DNA follows: TGTGCCAGCTGCCCGGGACTACCCTACAATGAGCAGTTCTTC.

A few counts support this clonotype. The rearrangement uses TRBV10-3 and TRBJ1-3; a weak D match, TRBD1 (5 bases). Germline CDR1 ENHRY, CDR2 SYGVKD. V was trimmed by 5 bases and J by 4 bases, leaving 21 bases between them. CDR3 size: 17 residues. The CDR3 bases are TGTGCCATCAGTCCCATGGGAGGGGATTCGTCAGGAAACACCATATATTTT. The encoded protein is CAISPMGGDSSGNTIYF.

The J gene is TRBJ2-1, the V gene TRBV9, with 7 bases that match TRBD2. The V gene end was trimmed by 4 bases and the J gene end by 4 bases; junction bases not matched to a gene: 8. Germline values: CDR1 SGDLS, CDR2 YYNGEE. CDR3 length: 15 residues. Written as DNA, the CDR3 is TGTGCCAGCAGCCGTCGGGGGGAAGGATACAATGAGCAGTTCTTC. The encoded protein is CASSRRGEGYNEQFF.

The V and J genes are TRBV6-2 or TRBV6-3 and TRBJ2-1, with 9 bases lining up with TRBD2. After removal of 7 bases from V and 7 bases from J, the junction contained 14 bases not matched to a gene. CDR1 and CDR2 from the germline V gene are MNHEY and SVGEGT. The CDR3 runs to 16 residues. CDR3: CASITKGGGGLNEQFF. CDR3 nucleotides: TGTGCCAGCATCACCAAAGGCGGGGGGGGGTTAAATGAGCAGTTCTTC.

This clonotype was recorded a few times. The chain employs TRBV18 and TRBJ1-3; D is ambiguous. Per germline, CDR1 KGHSH and CDR2 LQKENI. This CDR3 spans 16 amino acids. V dropped 6 bases and J dropped 8 bases, with 23 bases sitting between them. CDR3: CASSPMAPTALDTIYF. DNA for the CDR3: TGTGCCAGCTCTCCCATGGCCCCGACGGCCCTGGACACCATATATTTT.

This chain joins TRBV5-1 and TRBJ1-1; 9 bases are a match to TRBD1. Germline V gives CDR1 SGHRS, CDR2 YFSETQ. The CDR3 contains 13 residues. The V segment lost 7 bases and the J segment 4 bases; nucleotides outside the gene matches: 5. In DNA form, the CDR3 reads TGCGCCAGCGGACAGGGGCTGAGCACTGAAGCTTTCTTT. Translating it yields CASGQGLSTEAFF. The full variable domain, its missing parts supplied by reference TRBV5-1 and TRBJ1-1, is KAGVTQTPRYLIKTRGQQVTLSCSPISGHRSVSWYQQTPGQGLQFLFEYFSETQRNKGNFPGRFSGRQFSNSRSEMNVSTLELGDSALYLCASGQGLSTEAFFGQGTRLTVV.

The V gene is TRBV6-2 or TRBV6-3, the J gene TRBJ2-1; no reliable D call. This CDR3 is 14 amino acids long. V was clipped by 0 bases and J by 4 bases, with 7 bases between them. Germline CDR1 and CDR2: MNHEY and SVGEGT. CDR3 coding DNA: TGTGCCAGCAGTTACTCGAAACAGTACAATGAGCAGTTCTTC. It translates to CASSYSKQYNEQFF.

This clonotype was seen ten or more times. The chain recombines TRBV5-4 with TRBJ2-3; D possibly uses TRBD1 or TRBD2 (6 bases each). The V and J ends lost 6 bases and 1 base respectively, with 18 bases between them. The CDR3 totals 16 residues. Germline V CDR1 and CDR2: SGHNT, YYREEE (reference sequence). The CDR3 protein is CASIPGAGGGTDTQYF. For the CDR3, the DNA is TGTGCCAGCATCCCGGGGGCAGGAGGGGGCACAGATACGCAGTATTTT.

The J gene is TRBJ1-1, the V gene TRBV4-3; 9 nucleotides agree with TRBD1. CDR3 length: 15 amino acids. Unmatched junction bases numbered 12, after V lost 2 bases and J lost 11 bases. CDR1 is LGHNA, CDR2 YSLEER, per germline. The CDR3 coding sequence is TGCGCCAGCAGCCAAAGTTCAGAGGACAGGGGCATTGCTTTCTTT. Protein product: CASSQSSEDRGIAFF.

This clonotype was found a few times. The chain recombines TRBV7-6 with TRBJ1-2; 7 bases agree with TRBD1. There are 15 residues in the CDR3. Germline loops: CDR1 SGHVS, CDR2 FNYEAQ. Germline trimming cut 5 bases from V and 4 bases from J; bases unmatched to any gene: 10. CDR3 in amino acids: CASSPREGAIYGYTF. The DNA for the CDR3 is TGTGCCAGCAGCCCCCGGGAGGGGGCTATCTATGGCTACACCTTC.

This clonotype was detected only a few times. The chain recombines TRBV20-1 with TRBJ2-2; TRBD2 matches at 7 bases. The CDR3 is 14 residues long. V was clipped by 6 bases and J by 0 bases; unmatched bases: 4. Germline assignment: CDR1 DFQATT and CDR2 SNEGSKA (reference sequence). CDR3 nucleotides: TGCAGTGCGGCGGCGGGGGCGAACACCGGGGAGCTGTTTTTT. Protein sequence: CSAAAGANTGELFF.

This clonotype was seen a few times. This chain links TRBV6-1 with TRBJ2-7; D may be TRBD1 (6 bases). The CDR3 runs 14 residues. With 5 bases removed from V and 3 bases from J, the gap between germline ends came to 14 bases. The germline V gene has CDR1 MNHNS and CDR2 SASEGT. In DNA form, the CDR3 reads TGTGCCAGCAGTACCGGGACACCAAGCTACGAGCAGTACTTC. It specifies CASSTGTPSYEQYF.